These T cell receptor beta chains were read from a single sample in a study of metastatic and nonmetastatic thyroid tumors. With MiXCR, TCRdb reprocessed the PCR reads. Of approximately 21,000 clones detected, roughly 30% appear once; the ten largest clones hold approximately 15%. What was sequenced was tumor tissue. The receptors come from a male donor with papillary thyroid cancer or a benign thyroid nodule (not recorded which). Some clones in this sample may be carry-over from other donors' samples. CDR3s include the opening cysteine and the closing phenylalanine or tryptophan. A D gene is named only where the DNA matches it firmly. Expanded clones get a size class; other rows say once, few or many, or leave the size out.

cdr3_aa | cdr3_nt | j_call | clone_size | v_call | d_call
CASSLGQGVANYGCTF | TGCGCCAGCAGCTTGGGACAGGGAGTTGCGAACTATGGCTGCACCTTC | TRBJ1-2 | - | TRBV5-1 | TRBD1
CASSPLRETQYF | TGTGCCAGCTCACCGCTTCGAGAGACCCAGTACTTC | TRBJ2-5 | many | TRBV18 | -
CASSWANEQYF | TGTGCCAGTAGTTGGGCGAACGAGCAGTACTTC | TRBJ2-7 | medium-sized | TRBV19 | -
CASSNGVGQFF | TGTGCCAGCAGTAATGGGGTTGGGCAGTTCTTC | TRBJ2-1 | few | TRBV6-2/TRBV6-3 | -
CASKTSGRSTTDTQYF | TGTGCCAGCAAGACTAGCGGGAGGTCTACCACAGATACGCAGTACTTT | TRBJ2-3 | - | TRBV6-1 | TRBD2
CASSTFGGGRETQYF | TGTGCCAGTAGTACGTTTGGCGGGGGGCGGGAGACCCAGTACTTC | TRBJ2-5 | few | TRBV19 | TRBD2
CASSLQDRGLYGYTF | TGTGCCAGCAGTTTACAGGACAGGGGGCTCTATGGCTACACCTTC | TRBJ1-2 | few | TRBV28 | TRBD1
CASSVGRRGGELFF | TGTGCCAGCAGCGTGGGGCGTCGGGGCGGGGAGCTGTTTTTT | TRBJ2-2 | few | TRBV6-1 | -
CASSLIGSNTEAFF | TGTGCCAGCAGTTTGATAGGATCGAACACTGAAGCTTTCTTT | TRBJ1-1 | few | TRBV12-3/TRBV12-4 | -
CASSQEMSQGRGYTF | TGCGCCAGCAGCCAAGAAATGTCACAGGGCCGAGGCTACACCTTC | TRBJ1-2 | - | TRBV4-1 | -
CASRQGQGVVRPQHF | TGTGCCAGCAGGCAAGGACAGGGGGTGGTTCGGCCCCAGCATTTT | TRBJ1-5 | few | TRBV6-1 | TRBD1
CAWSVPDSTKPEAFF | TGTGCCTGGAGTGTCCCCGACTCGACTAAACCTGAAGCTTTCTTT | TRBJ1-1 | - | TRBV30 | -
CASGGGEPQHF | TGTGCCAGCGGGGGAGGGGAGCCCCAGCATTTT | TRBJ1-5 | - | TRBV2 | -
CAIRPGQNYGYTF | TGTGCCATCAGGCCGGGACAGAACTATGGCTACACCTTC | TRBJ1-2 | few | TRBV10-3 | TRBD1
CASRLLAGATDTQYF | TGTGCCAGCAGGCTTCTAGCGGGGGCAACAGATACGCAGTATTTT | TRBJ2-3 | - | TRBV12-3/TRBV12-4 | TRBD2
CASSLSPSSYNEQFF | TGTGCCAGCAGCCTCTCGCCGAGCTCCTACAATGAGCAGTTCTTC | TRBJ2-1 | - | TRBV11-2 | -
CASSQGGTGNTIYF | TGTGCCAGCAGCCAAGGAGGGACTGGAAACACCATATATTTT | TRBJ1-3 | few | TRBV3-1 | -
CASSLDSPKNIQYF | TGTGCCAGCAGCCTAGACAGTCCCAAAAACATTCAGTACTTC | TRBJ2-4 | many | TRBV2 | -
CASSYYTGTGSYEQYF | TGTGCCAGCAGTTATTATACCGGGACAGGGTCCTACGAGCAGTACTTC | TRBJ2-7 | few | TRBV6-9 | TRBD1
CSAREGAWRAEAFF | TGCAGTGCTAGAGAGGGGGCCTGGAGGGCTGAAGCTTTCTTT | TRBJ1-1 | few | TRBV20-1 | -
CASSSNREMWNEQFF | TGTGCCAGTAGCTCCAACAGGGAGATGTGGAATGAGCAGTTCTTC | TRBJ2-1 | few | TRBV19 | -
CASSDIRTVEEAFF | TGTGCCAGCAGTGACATTCGGACAGTAGAAGAAGCTTTCTTT | TRBJ1-1 | few | TRBV6-1 | -
CATLGGVYEQYF | TGTGCCACCTTGGGCGGAGTCTACGAGCAGTACTTC | TRBJ2-7 | - | TRBV28 | -
CASSVGRGAFF | TGTGCCAGCAGCGTCGGGAGGGGAGCTTTCTTT | TRBJ1-1 | few | TRBV12-3/TRBV12-4 | -
CASSQDNRPGYNSPLHF | TGCGCCAGCAGCCAAGATAATCGCCCAGGTTATAATTCACCCCTCCACTTT | TRBJ1-6 | many | TRBV4-1 | -
CASSLTSGRHRGAVF | TGTGCCAGCAGTTTAACTAGCGGGAGACACCGGGGAGCTGTTTTT | TRBJ2-2 | many | TRBV28 | TRBD2
CSQVRDRVFWYGYTF | TGCAGCCAAGTCCGGGACAGGGTTTTCTGGTATGGCTACACCTTC | TRBJ1-2 | - | TRBV29-1 | TRBD1
CASNRRGGGTEAFF | TGTGCCAGCAACCGGCGGGGGGGCGGCACTGAAGCTTTCTTT | TRBJ1-1 | few | TRBV12-3/TRBV12-4 | -
CASSQEGPSGLQETQYF | TGTGCCAGCAGCCAAGAAGGTCCTAGCGGACTCCAAGAGACCCAGTACTTC | TRBJ2-5 | - | TRBV4-2 | TRBD2
CASSLWAGNEQFF | TGTGCCAGCAGCTTATGGGCAGGCAATGAGCAGTTCTTC | TRBJ2-1 | many | TRBV7-2 | -
CSARDPGLAYEQYF | TGCAGTGCTAGAGATCCGGGACTAGCCTACGAGCAGTACTTC | TRBJ2-7 | - | TRBV20-1 | TRBD2
CASSEIADTGELFF | TGTGCCAGCAGTGAAATAGCGGACACCGGGGAGCTGTTTTTT | TRBJ2-2 | - | TRBV6-4 | -
CASSRTGAYPYNEQFF | TGCGCCAGCAGCCGGACGGGGGCTTATCCTTACAATGAGCAGTTCTTC | TRBJ2-1 | many | TRBV5-1 | -
CASSPSDGTYEQYF | TGTGCCAGCAGCCCTTCGGACGGAACCTACGAGCAGTACTTC | TRBJ2-7 | - | TRBV7-8 | -
CAIQEKSGPLYEQYF | TGTGCCATCCAAGAAAAGTCTGGGCCTCTATACGAGCAGTACTTC | TRBJ2-7 | few | TRBV10-3 | -
CASSLEGTYEQYF | TGCGCCAGCAGCTTGGAAGGGACCTACGAGCAGTACTTC | TRBJ2-7 | - | TRBV5-1 | -
CASSEGGGLGLHF | TGTGCCAGCAGTGAAGGGGGGGGACTGGGCCTCCACTTT | TRBJ1-6 | - | TRBV6-1 | -